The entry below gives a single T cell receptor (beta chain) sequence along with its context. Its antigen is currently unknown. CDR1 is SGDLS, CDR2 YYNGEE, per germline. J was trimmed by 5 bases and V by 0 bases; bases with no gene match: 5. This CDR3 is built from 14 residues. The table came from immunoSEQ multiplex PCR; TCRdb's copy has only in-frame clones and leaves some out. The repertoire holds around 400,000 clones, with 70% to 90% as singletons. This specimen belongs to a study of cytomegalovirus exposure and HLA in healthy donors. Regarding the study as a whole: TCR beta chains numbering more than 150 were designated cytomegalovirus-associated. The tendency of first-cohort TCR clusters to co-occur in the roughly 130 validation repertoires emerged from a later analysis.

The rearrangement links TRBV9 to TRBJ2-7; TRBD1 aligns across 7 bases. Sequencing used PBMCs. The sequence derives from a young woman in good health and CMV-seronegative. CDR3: CASSVAKGTDEQYF. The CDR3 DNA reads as TGTGCCAGCAGCGTAGCAAAGGGGACAGACGAGCAGTACTTC.